This TCR beta chain was identified during a study of T-cell memory formation after mild COVID-19. This clonotype occurred a few times. Trimming took 4 bases from V and 2 from J, leaving 7 bases between them. The CDR3 extends over 13 amino acids. Germline V lookup: CDR1 KGHDR, CDR2 SFDVKD. TCRdb reprocessed the 5' RACE reads via MiXCR and lists one record per CDR3 protein. The data hold some 450,000 distinct CDR3 sequences, with 20% observed a single time. The clonotype comes from an adult woman who had mild COVID-19 (a few samples of this study predate the infection). Cell type and time point are not known. The sequenced sample was PBMCs or a T cell subset sorted from them (not recorded which). J is TRBJ1-1 and V is TRBV24-1; no definite D call. CDR3 in amino acids: CATSDTSNTEAFF. CDR3 in DNA: TGTGCCACCAGTGACACAAGTAACACTGAAGCTTTCTTT.